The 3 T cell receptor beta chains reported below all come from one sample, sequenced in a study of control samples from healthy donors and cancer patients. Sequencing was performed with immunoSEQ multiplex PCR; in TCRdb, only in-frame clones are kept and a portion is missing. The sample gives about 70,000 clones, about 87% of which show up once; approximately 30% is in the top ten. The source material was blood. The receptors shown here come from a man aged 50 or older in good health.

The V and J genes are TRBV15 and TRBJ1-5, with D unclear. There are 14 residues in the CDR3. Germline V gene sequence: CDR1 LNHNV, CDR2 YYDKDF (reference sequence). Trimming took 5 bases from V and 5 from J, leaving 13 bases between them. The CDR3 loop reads CATSFGGGHQPQHF. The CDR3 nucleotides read TGTGCCACCAGCTTCGGAGGAGGCCATCAGCCCCAGCATTTT.

The CDR3 sequence is CASSPQQPGQGGEKLFF. The CDR3 DNA is TGTGCCAGCAGTCCCCAACAACCGGGACAGGGGGGTGAAAAACTGTTTTTT. The V call is TRBV28, the J call TRBJ1-4; 11 positions agree with TRBD1. This CDR3 comprises 17 residues. J was trimmed by 7 bases and V by 5 bases; bases with no gene match: 12. The V gene's germline CDR1 is MDHEN and CDR2 SYDVKM. The full variable domain, in which reference TRBV28 and TRBJ1-4 provide the parts outside the CDR3, is DVKVTQSSRYLVKRTGEKVFLECVQDMDHENMFWYRQDPGLGLRLIYFSYDVKMKEKGDIPEGYSVSREKKERFSLILESASTNQTSMYLCASSPQQPGQGGEKLFFGSGTQLSVL.

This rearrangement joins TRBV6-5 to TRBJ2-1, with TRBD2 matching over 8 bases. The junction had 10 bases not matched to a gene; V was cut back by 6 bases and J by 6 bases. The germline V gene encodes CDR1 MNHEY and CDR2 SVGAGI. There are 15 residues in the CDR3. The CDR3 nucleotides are TGTGCCAGCAGCTCTGTAGCGGGGTGGGGCAATGAGCAGTTCTTC. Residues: CASSSVAGWGNEQFF.